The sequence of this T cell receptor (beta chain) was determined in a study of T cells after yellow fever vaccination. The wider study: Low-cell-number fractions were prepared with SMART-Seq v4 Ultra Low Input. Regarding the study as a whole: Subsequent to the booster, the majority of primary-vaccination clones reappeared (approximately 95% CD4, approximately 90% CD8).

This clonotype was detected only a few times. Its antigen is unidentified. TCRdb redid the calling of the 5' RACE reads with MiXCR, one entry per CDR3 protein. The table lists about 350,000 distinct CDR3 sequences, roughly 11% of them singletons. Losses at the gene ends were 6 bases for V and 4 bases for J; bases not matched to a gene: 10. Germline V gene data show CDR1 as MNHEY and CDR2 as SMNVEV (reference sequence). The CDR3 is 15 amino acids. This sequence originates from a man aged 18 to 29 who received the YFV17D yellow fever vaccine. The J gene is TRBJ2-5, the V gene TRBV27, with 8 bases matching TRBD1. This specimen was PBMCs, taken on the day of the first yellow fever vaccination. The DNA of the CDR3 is TGTGCCAGCAGATCGACGACAGGGGTAGGAGAGACCCAGTACTTC. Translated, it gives CASRSTTGVGETQYF.